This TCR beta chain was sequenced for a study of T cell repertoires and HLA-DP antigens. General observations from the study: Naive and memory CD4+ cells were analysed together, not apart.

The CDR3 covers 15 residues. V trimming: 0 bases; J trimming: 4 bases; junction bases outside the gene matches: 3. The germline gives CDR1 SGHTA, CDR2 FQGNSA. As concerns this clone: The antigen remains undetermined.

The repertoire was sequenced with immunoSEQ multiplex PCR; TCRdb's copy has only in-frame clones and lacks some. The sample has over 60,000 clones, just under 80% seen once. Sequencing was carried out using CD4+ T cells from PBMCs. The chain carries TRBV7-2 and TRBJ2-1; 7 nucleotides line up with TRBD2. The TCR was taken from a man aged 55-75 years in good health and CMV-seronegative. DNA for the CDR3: TGTGCCAGCAGCTTAGCAGCGGGGACTTACAATGAGCAGTTCTTC. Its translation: CASSLAAGTYNEQFF.